This T cell receptor (beta chain) was sequenced for a study of identical twins. As to this clonotype: The antigen remains unidentified.

Trimming shortened V by 3 bases and J by 9 bases, and 14 bases separated the two germline ends. The germline gives CDR1 MDHEN, CDR2 SYDVKM. The CDR3 extends over 13 amino acids. A single record per CDR3 protein comes from TCRdb applying MiXCR to the 5' RACE reads. The sample shows 200,000 to 300,000 distinct CDR3 sequences, over 9.5% of them seen only once. Study-wide results and caveats: Insertions ran lower in abundant cord blood beta clonotypes, though not in memory repertoires.

The sample also formed part of further work on yellow fever vaccine responses in identical twins.

The genes are TRBV28 and TRBJ2-5; D ambiguous. The clonotype originates from a young woman in good health. Sequenced input: memory (CD45RO+) T cells sorted from blood. The CDR3 here is CASSFPYPAPQYF. CDR3 coding DNA: TGTGCCAGCAGTTTCCCCTATCCAGCGCCCCAGTACTTC.